The sequence of this TCR beta chain was determined in a study of PD-L1 blockade in urothelial cancer. Study details: The analyses of blood took place 3 weeks (second dose) and 6 weeks after treatment start.

Data came from immunoSEQ multiplex PCR; TCRdb stores just in-frame clones and leaves some out. The data contain approximately 120,000 clones, approximately 85% of them singletons. This CDR3 is 18 amino acids long. Germline V gene sequence: CDR1 SEHNR, CDR2 FQNEAQ (reference sequence). V gave up 2 bases and J gave up 1 base, with 21 bases separating them. Described time point: peripheral blood 6 weeks after treatment start. This sequence originates from a man in his fifties or sixties with urothelial cancer. The rearrangement joins TRBV7-9 to TRBJ2-7; tentatively, D is TRBD1 (6 bases). The input for sequencing was PBMCs, taken around atezolizumab (anti-PD-L1) treatment. The CDR3 sequence: CASSLIGWGTPDSYEQYF. The CDR3 DNA is TGTGCCAGCAGCTTAATCGGGTGGGGGACACCTGATTCCTACGAGCAGTACTTC.